One sample yielded the 2 T cell receptor beta chains listed below, sequenced in a study of T cell clusters in autoimmune cytopenias. TRB rearrangements were amplified by touch-down multiplex PCR with mixed TRB-A/B primers. No DNA is given; TCRdb re-called the multiplex PCR reads and lists each CDR3 protein once. In total, the table holds 5,800 or so distinct CDR3 sequences. Each sample's input was roughly 270 ng genomic DNA, roughly 40,000 genome equivalents. The sample consisted of peripheral blood. The origin of the receptors is a human donor with an autoimmune cytopenia or autoimmune hepatitis (not recorded which).

This clonotype is medium-sized by frequency. The chain uses TRBV12-3 or TRBV12-4 and TRBJ2-3. This CDR3 has 13 amino acids. The CDR3 reads CASTKASTDTQYF.

This chain connects TRBV5-5 to TRBJ2-3. Germline values: CDR1 SGHKS, CDR2 YYEKEE (reference sequence). The CDR3 runs to 14 residues. The CDR3 region is CASSQTGSTDTQYF.